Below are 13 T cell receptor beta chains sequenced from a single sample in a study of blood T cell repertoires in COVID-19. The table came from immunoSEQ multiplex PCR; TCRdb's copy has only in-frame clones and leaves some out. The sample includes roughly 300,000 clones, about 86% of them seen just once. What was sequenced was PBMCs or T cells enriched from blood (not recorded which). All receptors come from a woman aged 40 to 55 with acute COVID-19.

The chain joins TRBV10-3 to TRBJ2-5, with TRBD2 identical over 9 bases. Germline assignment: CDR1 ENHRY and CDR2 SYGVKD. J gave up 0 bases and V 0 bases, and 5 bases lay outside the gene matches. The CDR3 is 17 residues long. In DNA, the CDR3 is TGTGCCATCAGTGAGTCCGAGCTAGCGGGGTACCAAGAGACCCAGTACTTC. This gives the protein CAISESELAGYQETQYF.

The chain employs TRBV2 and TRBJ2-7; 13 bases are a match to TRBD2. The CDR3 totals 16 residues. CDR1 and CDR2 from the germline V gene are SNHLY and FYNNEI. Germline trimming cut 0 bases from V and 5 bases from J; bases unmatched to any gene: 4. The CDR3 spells CASSEASGLAGNEQYF. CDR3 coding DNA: TGTGCCAGCAGTGAAGCCTCGGGACTAGCGGGAAACGAGCAGTACTTC.

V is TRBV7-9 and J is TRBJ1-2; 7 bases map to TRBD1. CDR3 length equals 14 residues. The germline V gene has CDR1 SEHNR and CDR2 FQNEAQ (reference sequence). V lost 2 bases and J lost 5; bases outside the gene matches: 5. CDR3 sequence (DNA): TGTGCCAGCAGCTTACACCAGGGGGTTTATGGCTACACCTTC. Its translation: CASSLHQGVYGYTF. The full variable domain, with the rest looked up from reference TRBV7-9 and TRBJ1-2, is DTGVSQNPRHKITKRGQNVTFRCDPISEHNRLYWYRQTLGQGPEFLTYFQNEAQLEKSRLLSDRFSAERPKGSFSTLEIQRTEQGDSAMYLCASSLHQGVYGYTFGSGTRLTVV.

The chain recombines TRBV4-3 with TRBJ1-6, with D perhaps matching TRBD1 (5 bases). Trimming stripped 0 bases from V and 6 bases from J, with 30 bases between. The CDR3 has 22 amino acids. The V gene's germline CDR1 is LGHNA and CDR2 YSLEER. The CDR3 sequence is CASSQDSGQRGRTGAFNSPLHF. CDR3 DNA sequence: TGCGCCAGCAGCCAAGACTCTGGACAACGCGGTAGGACGGGAGCCTTTAATTCACCCCTCCACTTT.

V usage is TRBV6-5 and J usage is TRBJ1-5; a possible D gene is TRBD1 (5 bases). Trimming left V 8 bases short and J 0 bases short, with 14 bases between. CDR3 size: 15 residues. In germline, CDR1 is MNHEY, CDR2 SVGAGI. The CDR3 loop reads CASSKNRYSNQPQHF. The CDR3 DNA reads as TGTGCCAGCTCTAAAAACAGGTATAGCAATCAGCCCCAGCATTTT.

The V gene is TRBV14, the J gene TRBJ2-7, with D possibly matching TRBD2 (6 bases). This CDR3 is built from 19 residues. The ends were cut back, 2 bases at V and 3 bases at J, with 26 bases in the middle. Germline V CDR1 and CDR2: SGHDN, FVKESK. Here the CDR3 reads CASSQLFPGAAARFYEQYF. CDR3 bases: TGTGCCAGCAGCCAATTGTTCCCGGGAGCGGCAGCTAGATTCTACGAGCAGTACTTC.

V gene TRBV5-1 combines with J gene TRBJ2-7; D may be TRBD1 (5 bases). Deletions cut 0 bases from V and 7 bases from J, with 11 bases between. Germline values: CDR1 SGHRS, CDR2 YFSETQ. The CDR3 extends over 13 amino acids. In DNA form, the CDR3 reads TGCGCCAGCAGCTTGGACAGGTTCGAGGAGCAGTACTTC. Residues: CASSLDRFEEQYF.

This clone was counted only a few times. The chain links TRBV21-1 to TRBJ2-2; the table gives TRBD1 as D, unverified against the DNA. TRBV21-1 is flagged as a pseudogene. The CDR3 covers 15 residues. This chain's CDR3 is CASRTGRIVHGELFF. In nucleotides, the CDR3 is TGTGCCAGCAGGACAGGGAGGATTGTTCACGGGGAGCTGTTTTTT.

The CDR3 sequence: CASSLGTGPSSGNTIYF. The DNA for the CDR3 is TGTGCCAGCAGCTTAGGGACAGGGCCGAGCTCTGGAAACACCATATATTTT. The genes are TRBV7-6 and TRBJ1-3, with 8 bases identical to TRBD1. Per the germline V gene, CDR1 is SGHVS and CDR2 is FNYEAQ. Trimming cost V 1 base and J 0 bases; bases outside gene matches: 5. This CDR3 has 17 amino acids. Full variable domain (missing parts from reference TRBV7-6 and TRBJ1-3): GAGVSQSPRYKVTKRGQDVALRCDPISGHVSLYWYRQALGQGPEFLTYFNYEAQQDKSGLPNDRFSAERPEGSISTLTIQRTEQRDSAMYRCASSLGTGPSSGNTIYFGEGSWLTVV.

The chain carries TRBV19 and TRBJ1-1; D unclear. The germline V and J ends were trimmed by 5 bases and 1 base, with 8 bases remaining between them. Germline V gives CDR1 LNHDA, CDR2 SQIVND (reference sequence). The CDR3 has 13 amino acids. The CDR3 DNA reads TGTGCCAGTAGTGATTACGGGAACACTGAAGCTTTCTTT. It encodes CASSDYGNTEAFF.

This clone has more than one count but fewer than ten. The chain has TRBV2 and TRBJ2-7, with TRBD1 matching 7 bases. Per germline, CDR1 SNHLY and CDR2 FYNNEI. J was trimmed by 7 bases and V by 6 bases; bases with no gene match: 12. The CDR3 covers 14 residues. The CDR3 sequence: CASRKTGLAWEQYF. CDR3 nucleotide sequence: TGTGCCAGCAGGAAGACAGGGCTCGCTTGGGAGCAGTACTTC.

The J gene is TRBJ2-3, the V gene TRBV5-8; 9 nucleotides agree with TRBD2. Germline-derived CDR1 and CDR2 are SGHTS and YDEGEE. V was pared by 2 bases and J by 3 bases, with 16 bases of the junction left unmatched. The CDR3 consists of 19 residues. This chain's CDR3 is CASSFLPGGRALGTDTQYF. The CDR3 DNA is TGTGCCAGCAGCTTCCTCCCTGGCGGGAGGGCCTTAGGTACAGATACGCAGTATTTT.

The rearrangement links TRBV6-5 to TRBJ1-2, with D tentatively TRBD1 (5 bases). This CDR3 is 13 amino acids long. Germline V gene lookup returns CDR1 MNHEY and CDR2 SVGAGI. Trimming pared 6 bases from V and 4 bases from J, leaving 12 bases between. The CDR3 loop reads CASSLGGVYGYTF. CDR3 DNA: TGTGCCAGCAGCCTCGGGGGGGTCTATGGCTACACCTTC.